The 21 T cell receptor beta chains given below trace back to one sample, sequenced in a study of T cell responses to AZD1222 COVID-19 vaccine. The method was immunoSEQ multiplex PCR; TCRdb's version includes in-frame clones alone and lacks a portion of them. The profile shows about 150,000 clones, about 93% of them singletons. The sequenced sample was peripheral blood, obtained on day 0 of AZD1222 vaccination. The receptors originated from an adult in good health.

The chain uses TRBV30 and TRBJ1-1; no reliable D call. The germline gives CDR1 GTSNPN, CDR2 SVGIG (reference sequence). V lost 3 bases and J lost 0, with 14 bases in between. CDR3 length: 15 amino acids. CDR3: CAWRALRNMNTEAFF. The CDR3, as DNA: TGTGCCTGGAGGGCCCTGAGGAACATGAACACTGAAGCTTTCTTT.

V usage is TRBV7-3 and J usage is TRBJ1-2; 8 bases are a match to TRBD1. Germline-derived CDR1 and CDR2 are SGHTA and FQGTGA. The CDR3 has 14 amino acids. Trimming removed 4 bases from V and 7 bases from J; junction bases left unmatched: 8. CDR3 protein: CASSSTGDFRGYTF. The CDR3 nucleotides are TGTGCCAGCAGCTCGACAGGGGATTTTCGTGGCTACACCTTC.

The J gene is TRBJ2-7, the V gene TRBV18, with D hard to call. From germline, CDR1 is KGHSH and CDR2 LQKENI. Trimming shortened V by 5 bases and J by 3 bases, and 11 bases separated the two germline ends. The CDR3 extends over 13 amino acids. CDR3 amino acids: CASSVGPVYEQYF. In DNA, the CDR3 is TGTGCCAGCTCAGTAGGGCCCGTCTACGAGCAGTACTTC. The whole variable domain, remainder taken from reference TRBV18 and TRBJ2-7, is NAGVMQNPRHLVRRRGQEARLRCSPMKGHSHVYWYRQLPEEGLKFMVYLQKENIIDESGMPKERFSAEFPKEGPSILRIQQVVRGDSAAYFCASSVGPVYEQYFGPGTRLTVT.

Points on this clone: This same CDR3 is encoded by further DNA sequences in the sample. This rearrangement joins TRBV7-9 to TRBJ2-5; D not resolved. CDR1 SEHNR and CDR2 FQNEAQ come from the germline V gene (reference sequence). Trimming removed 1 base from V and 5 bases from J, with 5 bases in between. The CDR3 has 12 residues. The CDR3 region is CASSLVGETQYF. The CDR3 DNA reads TGTGCCAGCAGCTTAGTAGGGGAGACCCAGTACTTC.

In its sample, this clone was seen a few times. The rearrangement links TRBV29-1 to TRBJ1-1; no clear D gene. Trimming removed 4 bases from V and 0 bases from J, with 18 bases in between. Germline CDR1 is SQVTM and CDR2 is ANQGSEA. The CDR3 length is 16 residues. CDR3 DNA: TGCAGCGTTGGTAGTGAGGCTTTGGTGATGAACACTGAAGCTTTCTTT. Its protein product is CSVGSEALVMNTEAFF.

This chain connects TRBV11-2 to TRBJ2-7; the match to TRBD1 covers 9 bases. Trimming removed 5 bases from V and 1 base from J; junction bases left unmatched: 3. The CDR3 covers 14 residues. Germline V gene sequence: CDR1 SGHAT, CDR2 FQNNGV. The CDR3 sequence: CASSGTGKSYEQYF. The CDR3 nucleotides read TGTGCCAGCAGCGGGACAGGGAAGTCCTACGAGCAGTACTTC.

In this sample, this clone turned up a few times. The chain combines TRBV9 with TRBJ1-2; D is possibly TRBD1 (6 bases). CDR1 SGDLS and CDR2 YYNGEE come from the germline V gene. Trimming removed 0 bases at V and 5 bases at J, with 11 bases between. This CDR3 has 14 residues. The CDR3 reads CASSVADRSYGYTF. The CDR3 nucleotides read TGTGCCAGCAGCGTAGCTGACAGGTCTTATGGCTACACCTTC.

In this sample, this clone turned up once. This CDR3 reads CASRSGLVPQHF. CDR3 nucleotides: TGTGCCAGCAGGTCGGGCCTCGTGCCCCAGCATTTT. This chain joins TRBV6-5 and TRBJ1-5; the D is unclear. The germline V and J ends were trimmed by 6 bases and 9 bases, with 12 bases remaining between them. The CDR3 loop spans 12 amino acids. Per germline, CDR1 MNHEY and CDR2 SVGAGI.

The CDR3 DNA is TGTGCCAGCAGCCCTACTAGCGGGAGTTGGGATGAGCAGTTCTTC. Translating it yields CASSPTSGSWDEQFF. The chain uses TRBV11-2 and TRBJ2-1; 11 nucleotides align to TRBD2. The CDR3 totals 15 residues. CDR1 is SGHAT and CDR2 is FQNNGV in the germline V gene. The V and J ends lost 5 bases and 8 bases, in that order; junction bases with no gene match: 8.

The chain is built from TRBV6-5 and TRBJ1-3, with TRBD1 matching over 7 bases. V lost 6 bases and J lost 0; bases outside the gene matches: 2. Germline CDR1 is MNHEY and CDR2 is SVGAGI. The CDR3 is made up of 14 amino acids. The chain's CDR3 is CASRGQDSGNTIYF. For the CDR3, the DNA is TGTGCCAGCAGAGGACAGGACTCTGGAAACACCATATATTTT.

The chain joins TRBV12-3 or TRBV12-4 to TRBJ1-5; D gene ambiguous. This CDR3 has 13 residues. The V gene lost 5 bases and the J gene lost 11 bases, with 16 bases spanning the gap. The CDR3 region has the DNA TGTGCCAGCAGTACGGTAGCCCAATCAGCCCAGCATTTT. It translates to CASSTVAQSAQHF.

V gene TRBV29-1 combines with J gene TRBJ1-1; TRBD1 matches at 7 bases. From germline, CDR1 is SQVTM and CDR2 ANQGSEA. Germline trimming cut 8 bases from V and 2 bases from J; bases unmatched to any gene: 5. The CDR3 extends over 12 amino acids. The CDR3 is CSIRQGNTEAFF. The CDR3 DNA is TGCAGCATACGACAGGGAAACACTGAAGCTTTCTTT. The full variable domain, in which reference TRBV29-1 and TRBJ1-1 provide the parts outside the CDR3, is SAVISQKPSRDICQRGTSLTIQCQVDSQVTMMFWYRQQPGQSLTLIATANQGSEATYESGFVIDKFPISRPNLTFSTLTVSNMSPEDSSIYLCSIRQGNTEAFFGQGTRLTVV.

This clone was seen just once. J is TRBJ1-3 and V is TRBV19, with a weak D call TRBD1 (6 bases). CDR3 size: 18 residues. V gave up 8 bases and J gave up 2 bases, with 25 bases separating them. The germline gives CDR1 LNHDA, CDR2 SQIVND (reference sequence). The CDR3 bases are TGTGCCAGTCAAGGGATCTTTACCGGGACAATCACTGGAAACACCATATATTTT. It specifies CASQGIFTGTITGNTIYF.

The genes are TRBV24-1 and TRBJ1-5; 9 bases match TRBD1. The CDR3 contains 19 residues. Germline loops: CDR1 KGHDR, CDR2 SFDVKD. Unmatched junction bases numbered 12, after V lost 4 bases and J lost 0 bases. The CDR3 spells CATSEYGQGPYNSNQPQHF. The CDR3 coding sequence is TGTGCCACCAGTGAATATGGACAGGGGCCATACAATAGCAATCAGCCCCAGCATTTT.

The CDR3 loop reads CASRLLPGQGNTEAFF. The CDR3 region has the DNA TGTGCCAGCAGACTATTACCGGGACAGGGGAACACTGAAGCTTTCTTT. This chain links TRBV27 with TRBJ1-1, with 9 positions matching TRBD1. V dropped 6 bases and J dropped 1; count of bases not matched to a gene: 9. Per germline, CDR1 MNHEY and CDR2 SMNVEV (reference sequence). The CDR3 is 16 residues long.

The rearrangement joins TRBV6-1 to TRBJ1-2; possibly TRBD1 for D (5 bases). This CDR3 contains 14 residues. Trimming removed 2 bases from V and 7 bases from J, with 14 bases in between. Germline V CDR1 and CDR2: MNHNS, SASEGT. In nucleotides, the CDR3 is TGTGCCAGCAGTGAAAAATCAGGGAGGGCTGGCTACACCTTC. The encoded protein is CASSEKSGRAGYTF.

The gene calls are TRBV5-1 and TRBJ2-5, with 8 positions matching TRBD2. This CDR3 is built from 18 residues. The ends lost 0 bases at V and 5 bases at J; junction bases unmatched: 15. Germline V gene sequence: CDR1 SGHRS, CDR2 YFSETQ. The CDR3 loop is CASSLETSGFPSTETQYF. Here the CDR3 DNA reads TGCGCCAGCAGCTTGGAAACTAGCGGATTTCCCTCAACGGAGACCCAGTACTTC.

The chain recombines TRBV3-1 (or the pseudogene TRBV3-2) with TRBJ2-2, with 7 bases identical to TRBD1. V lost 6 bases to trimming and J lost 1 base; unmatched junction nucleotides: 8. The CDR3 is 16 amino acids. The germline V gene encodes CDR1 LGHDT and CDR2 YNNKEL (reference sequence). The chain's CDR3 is CASSPRGTVNTGELFF. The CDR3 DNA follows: TGTGCCAGCAGTCCCAGGGGGACAGTGAACACCGGGGAGCTGTTTTTT.

CDR3 sequence (DNA): TGTGCCATCAGTGATTCGGGGACAGTGGCGGAAGCTTTCTTT. Translated, it gives CAISDSGTVAEAFF. The chain uses TRBV10-3 and TRBJ1-1, with TRBD1 identical over 7 bases. The length of the CDR3 is 14 residues. Germline CDR1 and CDR2: ENHRY and SYGVKD. Trimming cost V 3 bases and J 8 bases; bases outside gene matches: 9.

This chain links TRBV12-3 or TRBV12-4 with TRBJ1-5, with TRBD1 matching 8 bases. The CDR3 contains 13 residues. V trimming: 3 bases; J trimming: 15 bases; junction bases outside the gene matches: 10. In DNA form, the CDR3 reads TGTGCCAGCAGTTTTCGGACGGCGACAGGGGTGCATTTT. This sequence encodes CASSFRTATGVHF.

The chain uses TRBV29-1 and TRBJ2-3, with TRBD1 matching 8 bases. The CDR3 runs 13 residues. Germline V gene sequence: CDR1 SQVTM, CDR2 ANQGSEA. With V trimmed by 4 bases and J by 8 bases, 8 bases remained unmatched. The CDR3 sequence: CSVGAGGTGTQYF. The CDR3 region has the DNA TGCAGCGTTGGGGCAGGGGGCACGGGTACGCAGTATTTT.